This T cell receptor (beta chain) was captured in a study of shared clonotypes between healthy human individuals. Germline V gene sequence: CDR1 SGHTA, CDR2 FQGTGA. This CDR3 is 13 amino acids long. Trimming stripped 4 bases from V and 1 base from J, with 6 bases between. The study enrolled healthy HIV-negative adults without recent acute infections or vaccinations as donors. The protocol was immunoSEQ multiplex PCR, while the TCRdb copy is restricted to in-frame clones and leaves out a portion. The repertoire consists of hundreds of thousands of clones, with around 96% occurring once and the leading ten covering 0.05% to 0.07%.

The sequencing sample was made of naive CD4+ T cells sorted from blood. Regarding subset: CD45RA+ positively selected. The V gene is TRBV7-3, the J gene TRBJ2-3; the D is unclear. This TCR came from a woman aged 30 to 39 in good health. The CDR3 protein is CASSSDRTDTQYF. For the CDR3, the DNA is TGTGCCAGCAGCTCGGACCGCACAGATACGCAGTATTTT. Supplemented by reference TRBV7-3 and TRBJ2-3, the full variable domain reads GAGVSQTPSNKVTEKGKYVELRCDPISGHTALYWYRQSLGQGPEFLIYFQGTGAADDSGLPNDRFFAVRPEGSVSTLKIQRTERGDSAVYLCASSSDRTDTQYFGPGTRLTVL.